Here is one TCR beta chain with its context. This record comes from a study of blood T cell repertoires in COVID-19. Study as a whole: Collection of acute and convalescent COVID-19 samples took place in the United States, Italy and Spain.

The CDR3 extends over 16 amino acids. The germline gives CDR1 SGHDN, CDR2 FVKESK. Trimming took off 1 base at V and 0 bases at J, with 10 bases between the two ends. The table came from immunoSEQ multiplex PCR; TCRdb's copy has only in-frame clones and leaves some out. The sample records about 220,000 clones, around four fifths being singletons. The age range of participants was about 18 to 95 years, with residence in about two dozen US areas. Each participant's cohort was designated according to participant-reported clinical history. Recovered status in Cohort 3 required two negative PCRs, clearance, or symptom resolution.

The chain recombines TRBV14 with TRBJ1-3; no clear D. This clonotype was obtained from a man aged 35-49 years who had recovered from COVID-19. Sequencing was done on a sample of PBMCs or T cells enriched from blood (not recorded which). In DNA, the CDR3 is TGTGCCAGCAGCCAAGCGGGATGGATCTCTGGAAACACCATATATTTT. Its protein is CASSQAGWISGNTIYF.